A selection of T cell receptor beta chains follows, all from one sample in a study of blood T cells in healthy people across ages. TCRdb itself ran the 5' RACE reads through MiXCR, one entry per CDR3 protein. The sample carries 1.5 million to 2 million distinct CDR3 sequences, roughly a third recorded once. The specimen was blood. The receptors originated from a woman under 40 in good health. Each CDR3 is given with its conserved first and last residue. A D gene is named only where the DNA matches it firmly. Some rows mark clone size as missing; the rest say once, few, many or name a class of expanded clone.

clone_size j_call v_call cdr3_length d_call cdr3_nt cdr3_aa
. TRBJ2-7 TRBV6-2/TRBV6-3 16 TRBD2 TGTGCCAGCAGTTACTCTCGGACTAGCGGAAACTACGAGCAGTACTTC CASSYSRTSGNYEQYF
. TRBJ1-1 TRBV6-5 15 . TGTGCCAGCAGCTACCGGGAGGGTGAGAACACTGAAGCTTTCTTT CASSYREGENTEAFF
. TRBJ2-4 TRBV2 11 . TGTGCCGGCAGTGAAGCCTCTATTCAGTACTTC CAGSEASIQYF
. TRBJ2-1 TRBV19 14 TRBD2 TGTGTCAGTAGACCGGGACTAGCTCCGGATGAGCAGTTCTTC CVSRPGLAPDEQFF
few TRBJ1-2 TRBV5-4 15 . TGTGCCAGCAGCTTCGAGGCATCGAGTAACTATGGCTACACCTTC CASSFEASSNYGYTF
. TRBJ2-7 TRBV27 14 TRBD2 TGTGCCATTCCTAATAGCGGGGGCGGGCCGGGGCAGTACTTC CAIPNSGGGPGQYF
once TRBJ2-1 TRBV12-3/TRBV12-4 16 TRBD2 TGTGCCAGCAGTTTAAGGGGCGGGGGGGCCTACAATGAGCAGTTCTTC CASSLRGGGAYNEQFF
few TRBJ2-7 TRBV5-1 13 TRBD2 TGCGCCAGCAGCTTGTTTAGCGGGGACGAGCAGTACTTC CASSLFSGDEQYF
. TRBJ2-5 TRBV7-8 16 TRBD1 TGTGCCAGCAGCTTTTCCGGCCAGGGGGTAGCGAAGACCCAGTACTTC CASSFSGQGVAKTQYF
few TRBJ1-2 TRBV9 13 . TGTGCCAGCAGCGTCGTCGGGGGTTATGGCTACACCTTC CASSVVGGYGYTF
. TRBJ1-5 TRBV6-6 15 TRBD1 TGTGCCAGCAGTCGGGACCCAGGGGGCGGGCAGCCCCAGCATTTT CASSRDPGGGQPQHF
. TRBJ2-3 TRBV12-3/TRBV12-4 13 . TGTGCCAGCAGTGGCAGAGTATCAGATGCGCAGTATTTT CASSGRVSDAQYF
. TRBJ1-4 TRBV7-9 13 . TGTGCCAGCAGCTCAACGGCGGGTGAAAAACTGTTTTTT CASSSTAGEKLFF
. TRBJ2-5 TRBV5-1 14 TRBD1 TGCGCCAGCAGCGAGGGACAGGGGGCGGGAGAGCAGTACTTC CASSEGQGAGEQYF
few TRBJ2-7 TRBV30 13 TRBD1 TGTGCCTGGGGACAGGGACATACCTACGAGCAGTACTTC CAWGQGHTYEQYF
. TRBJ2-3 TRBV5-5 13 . TGTGCCATCAGCTATGTGTCGGGAGATACGCAGTATTTT CAISYVSGDTQYF
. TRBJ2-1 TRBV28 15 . TGTGCCAGCAGTTCTAGGACAGATAACTACAATGAGCAGTTCTTC CASSSRTDNYNEQFF
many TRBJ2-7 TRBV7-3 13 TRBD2 TGTGCCAGCAGCCCGATGGGGGGGGACGAGCAGTACTTC CASSPMGGDEQYF
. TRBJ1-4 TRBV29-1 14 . TGCAGCGTTGGTCCGGGCCGGGTAGAGGAAAAACTGTTTTTT CSVGPGRVEEKLFF
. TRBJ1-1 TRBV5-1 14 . TGCGCCAGCAGCACGCACAGGGACGAAGCTGAAGCTTTCTTT CASSTHRDEAEAFF
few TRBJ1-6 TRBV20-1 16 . TGCAGTGCTAGTCCCGGGGATTGGGGTAATAATTCACCCCTCCACTTT CSASPGDWGNNSPLHF
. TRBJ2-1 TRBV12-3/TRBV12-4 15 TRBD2 TGTGCCAGCACCCCAGGGCTAGCGGATTACAATGAGCAGTTCTTC CASTPGLADYNEQFF
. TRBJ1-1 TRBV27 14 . TGTGCCAGCAGTTGGTTTTTAGGGAACACTGAAGCTTTCTTT CASSWFLGNTEAFF
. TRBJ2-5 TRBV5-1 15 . TGCGCCAGCAGCTTGGGACAGATGATTAGGGAGACCCAGTACTTC CASSLGQMIRETQYF
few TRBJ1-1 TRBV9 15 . TGTGCCAGCATCGCCCTAGTGACGGGGAACACTGAAGCTTTCTTT CASIALVTGNTEAFF
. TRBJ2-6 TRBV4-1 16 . TGCGCCAGCAGCCAAGATCCCTACTCTGGGGCCAACGTCCTGACTTTC CASSQDPYSGANVLTF
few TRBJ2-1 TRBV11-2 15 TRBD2 TGTGCCAGCAGCTTAGGGCTAGCGGGAGACGGTGAGCAGTTCTTC CASSLGLAGDGEQFF
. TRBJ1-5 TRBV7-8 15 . TGTGCCAGCAGCTCGGACAGCGGTAACAATCAGCCCCAGCATTTT CASSSDSGNNQPQHF
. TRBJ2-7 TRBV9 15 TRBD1 TGTGCCAGCAGCCCTTCGACAGGGAACCCCTACGAGCAGTACTTC CASSPSTGNPYEQYF
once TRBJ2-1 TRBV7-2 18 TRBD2 TGTGCCAGCAGCTCGACTAGCGGGGGGGGTAGCTCCTACAATGAGCAGTTCTTC CASSSTSGGGSSYNEQFF
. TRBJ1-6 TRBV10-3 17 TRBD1 TGTGCCATCAGTGAGTTACAGGGGAGCTCCTATAATTCACCCCTCCACTTT CAISELQGSSYNSPLHF
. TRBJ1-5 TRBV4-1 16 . TGCGCCAGCAGCCAAGACCGGCCTCTAGGCAATCAGCCCCAGCATTTT CASSQDRPLGNQPQHF
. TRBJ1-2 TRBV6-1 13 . TGTGCCAGCAGTGAGGCAGGGTTCTATGGCTACACCTTC CASSEAGFYGYTF
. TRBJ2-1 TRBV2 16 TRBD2 TGTGCCAGCAGTGACCTTGGGCGGGAGATGATGAATGAGCAGTTCTTC CASSDLGREMMNEQFF
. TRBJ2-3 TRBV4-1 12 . TGCGCCAGCAGCACGACAGCCGGGGCGCAGTATTTT CASSTTAGAQYF
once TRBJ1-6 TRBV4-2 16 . TGTGCCAGCAGCCAGGGCAGAAACTCCTATAATTCACCCCTCCACTTT CASSQGRNSYNSPLHF
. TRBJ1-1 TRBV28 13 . TGTGCCAGCAGTATACCCCAGGACAGTGAAGCTTTCTTT CASSIPQDSEAFF
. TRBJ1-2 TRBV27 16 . TGTGCCTGCAGTTTACTGGTCCGGACACCTAACTATGGCTACACCTTC CACSLLVRTPNYGYTF
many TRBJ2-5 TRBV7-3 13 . TGTGCCAGCAGCTTACTGCGAGAAGAGACCCAGTACTTC CASSLLREETQYF
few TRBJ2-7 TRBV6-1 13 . TGTGCCAGCAGTGAGGGGTCTGATGGGGAGCAGTACTTC CASSEGSDGEQYF
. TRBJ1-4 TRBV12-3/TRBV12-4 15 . TGTGCCAGCAGTCCGTACACTGCAACTAATGAAAAACTGTTTTTT CASSPYTATNEKLFF
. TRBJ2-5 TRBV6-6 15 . TGTGCCAGCAGCCGAGGGGGGGCGGGACCGGAGACCCAGTACTTC CASSRGGAGPETQYF
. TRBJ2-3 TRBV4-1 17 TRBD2 TGCGCCAGCAGCCAACGACTAGCGGGAGGTGGGACAGATACGCAGTATTTT CASSQRLAGGGTDTQYF
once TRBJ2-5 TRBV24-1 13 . TGTGCCACCAGTGATGAGGGTGGTGAGACCCAGTACTTC CATSDEGGETQYF
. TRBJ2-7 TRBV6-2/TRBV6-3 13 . TGTGTCAGCAGTATCACTAGGAGCCACGAGCAGTACTTC CVSSITRSHEQYF
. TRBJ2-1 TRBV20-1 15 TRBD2 TGCAGTGCTAGAGACGGGCGGGGGTTCCGCAATGAGCAGTTCTTC CSARDGRGFRNEQFF
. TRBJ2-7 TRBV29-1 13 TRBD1 TGCAACGTCAGGGACAGGGACTACTACGAGCAGTACTTC CNVRDRDYYEQYF
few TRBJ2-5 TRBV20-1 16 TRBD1 TGCAGTGCTAGAGATCCATCGACAGGGCCCCAAGAGACCCAGTACTTC CSARDPSTGPQETQYF
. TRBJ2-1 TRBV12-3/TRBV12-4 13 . TGTGCCAGCAGTCGATACAGGATCGCTGAGCAGTTCTTC CASSRYRIAEQFF
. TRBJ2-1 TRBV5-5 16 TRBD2 TGTGCCAGCAGCCCTAGGACGGGAGGTTTCTACAATGAGCAGTTCTTC CASSPRTGGFYNEQFF
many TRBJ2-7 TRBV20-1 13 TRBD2 TGCAGTGCTAGTGACATCGGCGCGGGAGGAGTGTACTTC CSASDIGAGGVYF
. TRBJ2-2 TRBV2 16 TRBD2 TGTGCCAGCAGTTTCGCTAGCGGGAGTTACACCGGGGAGCTGTTTTTT CASSFASGSYTGELFF
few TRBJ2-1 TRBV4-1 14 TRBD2 TGCGCCAGCAGCCAAGGGACTAGCAGGAATGAGCAGTTCTTC CASSQGTSRNEQFF
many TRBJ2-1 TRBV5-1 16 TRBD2 TGCGCCAGCAGCCCGGGACTAGCGGGAGTCAGCAATGAGCAGTTCTTC CASSPGLAGVSNEQFF